The 13 T cell receptor beta chains in this list originate from one sample, sequenced in a study of shared clonotypes between healthy human individuals. This table comes from immunoSEQ multiplex PCR, and its TCRdb copy is limited to in-frame clones, with some not included. Among under 1,100,000 clones listed, around three quarters were seen once. The sequenced material came from memory CD4+ T cells from PBMCs. Subset defined: CD45RA-negative fraction. Receptors originate from a man between 18 and 29 years old in good health. Some clones in this sample may be carry-over from other donors' samples.

This clone was observed at least ten times. The gene calls are TRBV11-2 and TRBJ1-1; 9 nucleotides align to TRBD1. This CDR3 comprises 12 residues. V lost 5 bases and J lost 10; bases outside the gene matches: 5. CDR1 and CDR2 from the germline V gene are SGHAT and FQNNGV. This chain's CDR3 is CASSPGQGLAFF. CDR3 sequence (DNA): TGTGCCAGCAGCCCAGGACAGGGGTTAGCTTTCTTT.

The chain joins TRBV7-2 to TRBJ1-1; D unresolved. This CDR3 has 14 residues. V shed 6 bases and J shed 5 bases, with 16 bases lying between them. The V gene's germline CDR1 is SGHTA and CDR2 FQGNSA. CDR3 DNA sequence: TGTGCCAGCAGTCGAGGAGTGGGGAGGACTGAAGCTTTCTTT. Amino acid sequence: CASSRGVGRTEAFF.

The chain is built from TRBV19 and TRBJ1-5; possibly TRBD1 for D (6 bases). Trimming cost V 3 bases and J 7 bases, with 13 bases left between them. Germline loops: CDR1 LNHDA, CDR2 SQIVND (reference sequence). This CDR3 is built from 14 residues. CDR3 nucleotide sequence: TGTGCCAGTAGTATTCGGGGGGCTGAACAGCCCCAGCATTTT. Translating gives CASSIRGAEQPQHF.

The chain combines TRBV28 with TRBJ2-7, with 11 positions matching TRBD2. Germline V gene data show CDR1 as MDHEN and CDR2 as SYDVKM. Trimming at V came to 1 base and at J to 5 bases, leaving 1 base not matched to a gene. The CDR3 is 14 residues long. The chain's CDR3 is CASSLLAGGNEQYF. The DNA of the CDR3 is TGTGCCAGCAGTTTATTAGCGGGAGGGAACGAGCAGTACTTC.

This clone was counted once. The chain is built from TRBV7-2 and TRBJ2-1; D unresolved. The CDR3 contains 16 residues. Between the trimmed V and J ends, which lost 5 bases and 0 bases, there was a span of 14 bases. Germline values: CDR1 SGHTA, CDR2 FQGNSA. The CDR3 region is CASSPVDRYSYNEQFF. The CDR3 nucleotides are TGTGCCAGCAGCCCCGTAGACCGATACTCCTACAATGAGCAGTTCTTC.

The chain uses TRBV21-1 and TRBJ2-1. TRBV21-1 is a documented pseudogene. This CDR3 has 15 amino acids. The chain's CDR3 is CASSKFPLPSNEQFF. The CDR3 region has the DNA TGTGCCAGCAGCAAATTTCCCCTGCCATCCAATGAGCAGTTCTTC.

The genes are TRBV9 and TRBJ2-7; TRBD2 matches 8 bases. Germline V gene sequence: CDR1 SGDLS, CDR2 YYNGEE. After removal of 4 bases from V and 6 bases from J, the junction contained 9 bases not matched to a gene. The CDR3 runs to 14 residues. The CDR3 region is CASSREGGIGEQYF. DNA for the CDR3: TGTGCCAGCAGCCGGGAGGGGGGGATAGGCGAGCAGTACTTC.

V is TRBV4-3 and J is TRBJ2-1; TRBD2 agrees at 11 bases. The CDR3 totals 17 residues. After removal of 4 bases from V and 5 bases from J, the junction contained 10 bases not matched to a gene. Germline V lookup: CDR1 LGHNA, CDR2 YSLEER. CDR3 in DNA: TGCGCCAGCAGCCGAGGAACTAGCGGGAGATCCGACAATGAGCAGTTCTTC. Its translation is CASSRGTSGRSDNEQFF.

This clone was recorded a few times. This chain joins TRBV15 and TRBJ1-2; D is undetermined. The V and J ends lost 4 bases and 0 bases respectively, with 3 bases between them. The CDR3 extends over 12 amino acids. Germline V CDR1 and CDR2: LNHNV, YYDKDF (reference sequence). The CDR3 coding sequence is TGTGCCACCAGCACAGCTAACTATGGCTACACCTTC. Protein: CATSTANYGYTF.

This clone showed up just a few times. The chain is built from TRBV2 and TRBJ1-5; 7 bases line up with TRBD1. Germline lookup yields CDR1 SNHLY and CDR2 FYNNEI. CDR3 length equals 14 residues. The V gene end was trimmed by 3 bases and the J gene end by 5 bases; junction bases not matched to a gene: 4. CDR3 DNA: TGTGCCAGCAGTGACAGGGGGGGAGATCAGCCCCAGCATTTT. Residues: CASSDRGGDQPQHF. Complete variable domain (other parts from reference TRBV2 and TRBJ1-5): EPEVTQTPSHQVTQMGQEVILRCVPISNHLYFYWYRQILGQKVEFLVSFYNNEISEKSEIFDDQFSVERPDGSNFTLKIRSTKLEDSAMYFCASSDRGGDQPQHFGDGTRLSIL.

V usage is TRBV28 and J usage is TRBJ2-7, with D possibly TRBD2 on 5 matching bases. The length of the CDR3 is 14 residues. Germline V gives CDR1 MDHEN, CDR2 SYDVKM. V lost 3 bases, J lost 5 bases, and 14 bases lay in between. The CDR3 bases are TGTGCCAGCAGTTTCGCGGGTAGGTTCGACGAGCAGTACTTC. Translating it yields CASSFAGRFDEQYF.

This chain joins TRBV30 and TRBJ2-6; D is unresolved. Germline V lookup: CDR1 GTSNPN, CDR2 SVGIG (reference sequence). The CDR3 length is 17 residues. Trimming took off 0 bases at V and 0 bases at J, with 12 bases between the two ends. CDR3 protein: CAWSVGRSSSGANVLTF. Written as DNA, the CDR3 is TGTGCCTGGAGTGTCGGCCGGTCTAGCTCTGGGGCCAACGTCCTGACTTTC.

This rearrangement joins TRBV9 to TRBJ2-1; 7 nucleotides align to TRBD2. J lost 7 bases, V lost 0 bases, and 10 bases had no gene match. This CDR3 is 16 amino acids long. Germline values: CDR1 SGDLS, CDR2 YYNGEE. CDR3 region: CASSVVPGGGINEQFF. CDR3 nucleotide sequence: TGTGCCAGCAGCGTAGTGCCGGGAGGTGGCATTAATGAGCAGTTCTTC.